Following are 17 T cell receptor beta chains from one sample sequenced in a study of graft-versus-host responses after intestinal transplantation. These receptors lack a known antigen. Some clones are missing from TCRdb's copy, which holds only in-frame ones; the method was immunoSEQ multiplex PCR. The table has around 110,000 clones, approximately 92% seen once. The sequenced sample was unstimulated CD4+ T cells sorted from spleen or lymph node cells, obtained before transplant. These receptors were taken from a human donor who was the organ donor for an intestinal transplant.

This clone was seen once. J is TRBJ2-5 and V is TRBV2; 10 nucleotides line up with TRBD2. The trim removed 8 bases at V and 1 base at J, leaving 4 bases unmatched. Germline CDR1 is SNHLY and CDR2 is FYNNEI. This CDR3 is 14 amino acids long. CDR3 DNA: TGTGCCAGCGCTACTAGCGGGACCCAAGAGACCCAGTACTTC. This codes for CASATSGTQETQYF.

V is TRBV9 and J is TRBJ2-7; D might be TRBD2 (6 bases). The germline V gene encodes CDR1 SGDLS and CDR2 YYNGEE. The CDR3 sequence is 15 residues long. V was cut by 3 bases and J by 7 bases, with 20 bases left in between. The CDR3 here is CASSAKGTSWGEQYF. The CDR3, as DNA: TGTGCCAGCAGCGCGAAAGGGACTTCGTGGGGGGAGCAGTACTTC.

This sequence joins TRBV7-9 and TRBJ1-1; D is ambiguous. There are 12 residues in the CDR3. Trimming removed 3 bases at V and 0 bases at J, with 2 bases between. The V gene's germline CDR1 is SEHNR and CDR2 FQNEAQ (reference sequence). DNA for the CDR3: TGTGCCAGCAGCTTCATGAACACTGAAGCTTTCTTT. It is translated as CASSFMNTEAFF.

The CDR3 loop is CASSFTGARTYEQYF. The DNA of the CDR3 is TGCGCCAGCAGCTTTACAGGGGCGCGGACCTACGAGCAGTACTTC. The rearrangement links TRBV5-1 to TRBJ2-7; 7 bases line up with TRBD1. Germline loops: CDR1 SGHRS, CDR2 YFSETQ. The junction had 7 bases not matched to a gene; V was cut back by 2 bases and J by 2 bases. The CDR3 extends over 15 amino acids.

In its sample, this clone was seen once. V usage is TRBV5-1 and J usage is TRBJ2-5; 8 bases line up with TRBD2. Trimming cost V 0 bases and J 5 bases; bases outside gene matches: 9. CDR3 length equals 16 residues. The germline V gene encodes CDR1 SGHRS and CDR2 YFSETQ. The CDR3 DNA follows: TGCGCCAGCAGCTTGGGGCCAGCGGGAGTGGGGGAGACCCAGTACTTC. It specifies CASSLGPAGVGETQYF.

This chain joins TRBV9 and TRBJ2-6; TRBD2 is a possible D gene (5 bases). The CDR3 loop spans 18 amino acids. Trimming stripped 0 bases from V and 2 bases from J, with 15 bases between. Germline CDR1 SGDLS, CDR2 YYNGEE. The CDR3 nucleotides read TGTGCCAGCAGCGTAGCTATGGGTTCGAGGGCTGGGGCCAACGTCCTGACTTTC. Its translation: CASSVAMGSRAGANVLTF.

This chain links TRBV19 with TRBJ1-5; 9 nucleotides agree with TRBD1. CDR1 and CDR2 from the germline V gene are LNHDA and SQIVND (reference sequence). CDR3 length: 15 residues. The ends lost 4 bases at V and 2 bases at J; junction bases unmatched: 3. DNA of the CDR3: TGTGCCAGTAGTAACACAGGGGGCGGCAATCAGCCCCAGCATTTT. It is translated as CASSNTGGGNQPQHF.

This chain connects TRBV6-4 to TRBJ2-1; 9 nucleotides agree with TRBD1. This CDR3 comprises 15 residues. J was trimmed by 7 bases and V by 4 bases; bases with no gene match: 8. Germline CDR1 and CDR2: MRHNA and SNTAGT. The CDR3 DNA is TGTGCCAGCAGTGCCCGTCCCGGGACAGGGAATGAGCAGTTCTTC. Its translation: CASSARPGTGNEQFF.

J is TRBJ1-4 and V is TRBV18; TRBD1 might be the D (6 bases). Germline CDR1 is KGHSH and CDR2 is LQKENI. This CDR3 has 15 amino acids. V lost 3 bases and J 5 bases, leaving 13 bases between the germline ends. CDR3 sequence (DNA): TGTGCCAGCTCACCTACAGGGCCCCAGAATGAAAAACTGTTTTTT. Translating it yields CASSPTGPQNEKLFF.

The sample holds one count of this clone. The rearrangement uses TRBV5-3 and TRBJ1-2; 10 bases agree with TRBD1. TRBV5-3 is designated an ORF whose function remains uncertain. The trim removed 4 bases at V and 5 bases at J, leaving 23 bases unmatched. The CDR3 length is 20 residues. This CDR3 reads CARSPPTKIKRQGAEYGYTF. Written as DNA, the CDR3 is TGTGCCAGAAGCCCACCAACTAAAATAAAACGACAGGGGGCGGAATATGGCTACACCTTC.

This chain uses TRBV5-1 with TRBJ2-3; D is undetermined. The V and J ends lost 0 bases and 4 bases respectively, with 3 bases between them. Per the germline V gene, CDR1 is SGHRS and CDR2 is YFSETQ. The CDR3 is 12 residues long. The CDR3 spells CASSLVPDTQYF. The CDR3 DNA reads as TGCGCCAGCAGCTTGGTTCCAGATACGCAGTATTTT.

The chain employs TRBV2 and TRBJ2-1; possibly TRBD2 for D (5 bases). The length of the CDR3 is 15 residues. V lost 6 bases and J lost 2, with 14 bases in between. Per the germline V gene, CDR1 is SNHLY and CDR2 is FYNNEI. CDR3 region: CASRGPAGAYNEQFF. The CDR3 DNA follows: TGTGCCAGCAGAGGACCCGCGGGTGCCTACAATGAGCAGTTCTTC.

This rearrangement joins TRBV13 to TRBJ2-6; D is undetermined. V lost 4 bases and J 0 bases, leaving 13 bases between the germline ends. Germline values: CDR1 PRHDT, CDR2 FYEKMQ (reference sequence). The CDR3 contains 17 residues. The CDR3 region has the DNA TGTGCCAGCAGCTCCCTGAACAGACTCTCTGGGGCCAACGTCCTGACTTTC. This sequence encodes CASSSLNRLSGANVLTF.

J is TRBJ2-5 and V is TRBV7-2; no reliable D call. Deletions cut 1 base from V and 5 bases from J, with 11 bases between. Germline V gene sequence: CDR1 SGHTA, CDR2 FQGNSA. CDR3 length: 14 amino acids. The CDR3 DNA follows: TGTGCCAGCAGCTTAGTAAGGAATTGGGAGACCCAGTACTTC. Its translation: CASSLVRNWETQYF.

The chain joins TRBV5-1 to TRBJ2-7; the match to TRBD1 covers 9 bases. The trim removed 2 bases at V and 5 bases at J, leaving 11 bases unmatched. The CDR3 contains 16 residues. Per germline, CDR1 SGHRS and CDR2 YFSETQ. Written as DNA, the CDR3 is TGCGCCAGCAGCTTAGGGCGGGGACAGGGAAGAGACGAGCAGTACTTC. This translates into CASSLGRGQGRDEQYF.

The chain is built from TRBV5-4 and TRBJ2-5, with D tentatively TRBD1 (5 bases). CDR1 is SGHNT, CDR2 YYREEE, per germline (reference sequence). This CDR3 has 16 residues. V lost 5 bases and J lost 2, with 19 bases in between. DNA for the CDR3: TGTGCCAGCAGATACTCTCAGGGCAGGGAACAAGAGACCCAGTACTTC. Translation gives CASRYSQGREQETQYF. Full variable domain (remainder filled in from reference TRBV5-4 and TRBJ2-5): ETGVTQSPTHLIKTRGQQVTLRCSSQSGHNTVSWYQQALGQGPQFIFQYYREEENGRGNFPPRFSGLQFPNYSSELNVNALELDDSALYLCASRYSQGREQETQYFGPGTRLLVL.

This clone turned up a few times. The chain combines TRBV5-4 with TRBJ1-4; no clear D gene. The CDR3 runs 13 residues. V was cut by 0 bases and J by 2 bases, with 2 bases left in between. CDR1 and CDR2 (germline): SGHNT, YYREEE (reference sequence). The CDR3, as DNA: TGTGCCAGCAGCTTGGACACTAATGAAAAACTGTTTTTT. Encoded protein: CASSLDTNEKLFF.